These T cell receptor beta chains were read from a single sample in a study of T cell responses to AZD1222 COVID-19 vaccine. The data were produced by immunoSEQ multiplex PCR, yet TCRdb's version contains in-frame clones alone and is incomplete. The sample lists about 170,000 clones; more than 85% were seen once. The specimen was peripheral blood, collected on day 0 of AZD1222 vaccination. The receptors were gathered from an adult in good health. Both conserved end residues are part of each CDR3. The order of the fields is V gene, J gene, D gene, clone size, CDR3 protein, CDR3 DNA. A D gene is named only where the DNA matches it firmly. Clone size is stated in some rows and not others, as once, few, many or a class when expanded.

TRBV3-1/TRBV3-2	TRBJ1-5	-	-	CASSFFHGQPQHF	TGTGCCAGCAGCTTTTTCCATGGCCAGCCCCAGCATTTT
TRBV7-8	TRBJ1-3	TRBD1	-	CASSGWTGSGNTIYF	TGTGCCAGCAGCGGCTGGACAGGCTCTGGAAACACCATATATTTT
TRBV5-1	TRBJ1-5	TRBD1	-	CASSLYFRGEAQPQHF	TGCGCCAGCAGCTTATACTTCAGGGGGGAGGCTCAGCCCCAGCATTTT
TRBV5-1	TRBJ1-2	-	-	CASSLAVGFGDTSNYGYTF	TGCGCCAGCAGCTTGGCGGTGGGTTTCGGGGACACCTCTAACTATGGCTACACCTTC
TRBV19	TRBJ1-1	-	-	CASSIDRGVGGTEAFF	TGTGCCAGTAGTATAGATCGGGGTGTGGGCGGTACTGAAGCTTTCTTT
TRBV3-1/TRBV3-2	TRBJ2-1	-	-	CASSQERGVYNEQFF	TGTGCCAGCAGCCAAGAAAGGGGGGTCTACAATGAGCAGTTCTTC
TRBV6-4	TRBJ1-5	-	-	CASSAGSNQPQHF	TGTGCCAGCAGTGCAGGGAGCAATCAGCCCCAGCATTTT
TRBV6-5	TRBJ2-7	-	-	CASSYDSSYEQYF	TGTGCCAGCAGTTACGACTCATCCTACGAGCAGTACTTC
TRBV19	TRBJ1-5	TRBD1	-	CASRAGDRSNQPQHF	TGTGCCAGTCGGGCAGGGGACAGGAGCAATCAGCCCCAGCATTTT
TRBV7-6	TRBJ2-2	-	-	CASSSPTGRGPTGELFF	TGTGCCAGCAGCTCTCCCACTGGGCGGGGTCCCACCGGGGAGCTGTTTTTT
TRBV4-1	TRBJ1-4	-	-	CASSLTVTNEKLFF	TGCGCCAGCAGCCTGACAGTAACTAATGAAAAACTGTTTTTT
TRBV29-1	TRBJ1-1	-	-	CSVRGSSVTEAFF	TGCAGCGTTCGGGGCAGTTCCGTCACTGAAGCTTTCTTT
TRBV7-9	TRBJ2-5	-	-	CASSELIETQYF	TGTGCCAGCTCTGAGCTTATTGAGACCCAGTACTTC
TRBV24-1	TRBJ2-3	TRBD1	-	CATSDAGTGGEDTQYF	TGTGCCACCAGTGATGCCGGGACAGGGGGCGAGGATACGCAGTATTTT
TRBV3-1/TRBV3-2	TRBJ2-1	TRBD2	-	CASELSGRAIDEQFF	TGTGCCAGCGAGCTGAGCGGGAGGGCCATCGATGAGCAGTTCTTC
TRBV24-1	TRBJ1-4	-	-	CARNQGRGYNEKLFF	TGTGCCAGGAACCAGGGGCGCGGATATAATGAAAAACTGTTTTTT
TRBV12-3/TRBV12-4	TRBJ2-5	TRBD2	-	CASRSGEGETQYF	TGTGCCAGCAGGTCCGGGGAGGGAGAGACCCAGTACTTC
TRBV5-1	TRBJ1-3	-	-	CASSLMYELGNTIYF	TGCGCCAGCAGCTTGATGTATGAACTTGGAAACACCATATATTTT
TRBV10-3	TRBJ2-5	-	-	CAISGRAIQETQYF	TGTGCCATCAGTGGCAGGGCAATCCAAGAGACCCAGTACTTC
TRBV7-8	TRBJ2-1	-	few	CASNWGNEQFF	TGTGCCAGCAATTGGGGCAATGAGCAGTTCTTC
TRBV5-1	TRBJ1-1	-	-	CASSLWDTEAFF	TGCGCCAGCAGCTTGTGGGACACTGAAGCTTTCTTT
TRBV12-3/TRBV12-4	TRBJ2-7	-	-	CASSASYEQYF	TGTGCCAGCAGTGCTTCATACGAGCAGTACTTC